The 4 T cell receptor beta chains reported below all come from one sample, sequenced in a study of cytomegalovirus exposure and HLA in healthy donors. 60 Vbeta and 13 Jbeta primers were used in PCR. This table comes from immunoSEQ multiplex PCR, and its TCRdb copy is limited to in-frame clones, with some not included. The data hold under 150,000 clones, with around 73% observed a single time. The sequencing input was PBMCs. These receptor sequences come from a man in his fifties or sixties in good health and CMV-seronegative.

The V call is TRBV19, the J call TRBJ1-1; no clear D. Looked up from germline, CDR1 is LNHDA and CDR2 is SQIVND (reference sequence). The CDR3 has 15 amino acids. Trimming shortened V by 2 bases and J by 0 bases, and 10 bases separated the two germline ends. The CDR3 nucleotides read TGTGCCAGTAGTATAAAAGGGAGGCTGAACACTGAAGCTTTCTTT. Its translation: CASSIKGRLNTEAFF.

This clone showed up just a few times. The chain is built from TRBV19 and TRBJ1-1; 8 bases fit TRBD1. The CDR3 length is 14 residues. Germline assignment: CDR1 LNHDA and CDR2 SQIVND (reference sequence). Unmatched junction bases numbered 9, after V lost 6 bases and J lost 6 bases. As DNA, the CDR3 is TGTGCCAGTAGCCCAGCCAGGGGGCAGTCTGAAGCTTTCTTT. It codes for CASSPARGQSEAFF.

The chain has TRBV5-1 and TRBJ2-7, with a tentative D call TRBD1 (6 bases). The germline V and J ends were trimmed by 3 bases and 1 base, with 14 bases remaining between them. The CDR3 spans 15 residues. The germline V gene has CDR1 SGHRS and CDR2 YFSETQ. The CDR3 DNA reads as TGCGCCAGCAGCTCCAAACAGGGATCTTCCTACGAGCAGTACTTC. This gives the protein CASSSKQGSSYEQYF.

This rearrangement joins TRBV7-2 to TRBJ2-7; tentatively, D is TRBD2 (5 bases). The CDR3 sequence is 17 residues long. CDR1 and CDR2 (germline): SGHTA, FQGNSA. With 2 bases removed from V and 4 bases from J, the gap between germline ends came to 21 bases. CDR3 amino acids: CASSLNRFGLTKYEQYF. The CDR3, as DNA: TGTGCCAGCAGCTTAAATCGCTTTGGACTCACCAAATACGAGCAGTACTTC. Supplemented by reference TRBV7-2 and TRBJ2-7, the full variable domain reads GAGVSQSPSNKVTEKGKDVELRCDPISGHTALYWYRQSLGQGLEFLIYFQGNSAPDKSGLPSDRFSAERTGGSVSTLTIQRTQQEDSAVYLCASSLNRFGLTKYEQYFGPGTRLTVT.